This entry lists 32 T cell receptor beta chains sequenced from one sample in a study of cytomegalovirus exposure and HLA in healthy donors. In the PCR, 60 Vbeta and 13 Jbeta primers were used. Only in-frame clones appear in the TCRdb table, and some are missing; sequencing was by immunoSEQ multiplex PCR. This table holds 120,000 to 150,000 clones, 88% found once. The sequenced material came from PBMCs. All receptors derive from a middle-aged woman in good health and CMV-seronegative.

As regards this clone: The identical CDR3 is also encoded by other nucleotide sequences in the sample. The genes are TRBV10-3 and TRBJ2-5; TRBD1 is a possible D gene (6 bases). Looked up from germline, CDR1 is ENHRY and CDR2 is SYGVKD. The CDR3 spans 13 residues. V lost 4 bases and J 1 base, leaving 7 bases between the germline ends. The CDR3 loop is CAISGTAQETQYF. The CDR3 nucleotides read TGTGCCATCAGTGGGACAGCCCAAGAGACCCAGTACTTC.

The chain couples TRBV7-9 to TRBJ2-7; 8 bases are shared with TRBD1. This CDR3 contains 16 residues. V was clipped by 1 base and J by 1 base; unmatched bases: 6. Per germline, CDR1 SEHNR and CDR2 FQNEAQ (reference sequence). CDR3 amino acids: CASSLGRGQGSYEQYF. The DNA for the CDR3 is TGTGCCAGCAGCTTAGGCCGCGGACAGGGATCCTACGAGCAGTACTTC. Together with reference TRBV7-9 and TRBJ2-7, the CDR3 gives the full variable domain: DTGVSQNPRHKITKRGQNVTFRCDPISEHNRLYWYRQTLGQGPEFLTYFQNEAQLEKSRLLSDRFSAERPKGSFSTLEIQRTEQGDSAMYLCASSLGRGQGSYEQYFGPGTRLTVT.

The table lists this clone with a few counts. The V gene is TRBV21-1, the J gene TRBJ2-7; the D segment call TRBD1 is taken from the table without a DNA check. TRBV21-1 is a known pseudogene. CDR3 size: 17 residues. Here the CDR3 reads CASSKAYLDRDLYEQYF. The CDR3 nucleotides read TGTGCCAGCAGCAAAGCGTATTTGGACAGGGATCTCTACGAGCAGTACTTC.

V is TRBV11-2 and J is TRBJ2-3, with 8 bases fitting TRBD2. Germline-derived CDR1 and CDR2 are SGHAT and FQNNGV. The CDR3 has 17 residues. The trim removed 1 base at V and 0 bases at J, leaving 6 bases unmatched. The CDR3 is CASSLAGRALSTDTQYF. For the CDR3, the DNA is TGTGCCAGCAGCTTAGCCGGGAGGGCCCTGAGCACAGATACGCAGTATTTT.

The chain is built from TRBV2 and TRBJ1-2; no clear D. Trimming left V 3 bases short and J 6 bases short, with 8 bases between. Germline-derived CDR1 and CDR2 are SNHLY and FYNNEI. This CDR3 comprises 12 residues. The CDR3 spells CASSDRRDGYTF. CDR3 nucleotide sequence: TGTGCCAGCAGTGACCGGAGGGATGGCTACACCTTC.

J is TRBJ1-2 and V is TRBV7-2; D is possibly TRBD1 (5 bases). The CDR3 loop spans 15 amino acids. Germline V CDR1 and CDR2: SGHTA, FQGNSA. V was cut by 3 bases and J by 2 bases, with 13 bases left in between. CDR3: CASSLGGTRNYGYTF. The CDR3 nucleotides are TGTGCCAGCAGCTTGGGGGGAACAAGAAACTATGGCTACACCTTC.

The J gene is TRBJ1-2, the V gene TRBV6-5, with TRBD1 as a possible D gene (5 bases). CDR1 is MNHEY and CDR2 is SVGAGI in the germline V gene. The V end was cut by 6 bases, the J end by 4 bases, with 9 bases between. This CDR3 has 12 amino acids. The CDR3: CASSRDSYGYTF. CDR3 DNA: TGTGCCAGCAGCCGCGACAGCTATGGCTACACCTTC.

This clone was recorded only once. CDR3 sequence reads: CASSASNRLGVTGELFF. In DNA form, the CDR3 reads TGTGCCAGCAGCGCCTCCAACAGACTAGGGGTGACCGGGGAGCTGTTTTTT. This chain connects TRBV9 to TRBJ2-2, with D possibly being TRBD2 (6 bases). Between the trimmed V and J ends, which lost 3 bases and 5 bases, there was a span of 20 bases. Germline CDR1 is SGDLS and CDR2 is YYNGEE. This CDR3 comprises 17 residues.

The V and J genes are TRBV28 and TRBJ2-7, with a possible D match to TRBD1 (5 bases). CDR3 length: 14 residues. Germline CDR1 is MDHEN and CDR2 is SYDVKM. Deletions cut 5 bases from V and 3 bases from J, with 14 bases between. The CDR3: CASSQMTAFYEQYF. In nucleotides, the CDR3 is TGTGCCAGCAGTCAAATGACAGCATTCTACGAGCAGTACTTC.

As DNA, the CDR3 is TGTGCCAGCAAACAGGGTAATAGCAATCAGCCCCAGCATTTT. It encodes CASKQGNSNQPQHF. This chain connects TRBV6-5 to TRBJ1-5; maybe TRBD1 (6 bases). Between the trimmed V and J ends, which lost 7 bases and 0 bases, there was a span of 10 bases. Germline lookup yields CDR1 MNHEY and CDR2 SVGAGI. The CDR3 is 14 amino acids.

The J gene is TRBJ2-1, the V gene TRBV6-1, with 11 bases that match TRBD2. In germline, CDR1 is MNHNS, CDR2 SASEGT. The CDR3 extends over 15 amino acids. V lost 6 bases to trimming and J lost 4 bases; unmatched junction nucleotides: 5. CDR3 DNA sequence: TGTGCCAGCAGACCCGGGACTAGCGGATACAATGAGCAGTTCTTC. This sequence encodes CASRPGTSGYNEQFF.

V usage is TRBV18 and J usage is TRBJ2-7; 8 bases match TRBD1. From germline, CDR1 is KGHSH and CDR2 LQKENI. This CDR3 is built from 15 residues. The V and J ends lost 3 bases and 6 bases, in that order; junction bases with no gene match: 10. The CDR3 bases are TGTGCCAGCTCACCGTCCGACAGGGGTCGAGTCGAGCAGTACTTC. Amino acid sequence: CASSPSDRGRVEQYF. The complete variable domain, with remaining parts taken from reference TRBV18 and TRBJ2-7, reads NAGVMQNPRHLVRRRGQEARLRCSPMKGHSHVYWYRQLPEEGLKFMVYLQKENIIDESGMPKERFSAEFPKEGPSILRIQQVVRGDSAAYFCASSPSDRGRVEQYFGPGTRLTVT.

About this clone: The same CDR3 also results from other DNA sequences found in this sample. This chain links TRBV5-1 with TRBJ2-3; 14 nucleotides match TRBD2. J gave up 1 base and V 4 bases, and 5 bases lay outside the gene matches. Germline CDR1 reads SGHRS; CDR2 reads YFSETQ. This CDR3 has 17 amino acids. CDR3 sequence reads: CASSPGLAGVGTDTQYF. CDR3 DNA sequence: TGCGCCAGCAGCCCGGGACTAGCGGGAGTAGGCACAGATACGCAGTATTTT. Full variable domain (outside the CDR3, taken from reference TRBV5-1 and TRBJ2-3): KAGVTQTPRYLIKTRGQQVTLSCSPISGHRSVSWYQQTPGQGLQFLFEYFSETQRNKGNFPGRFSGRQFSNSRSEMNVSTLELGDSALYLCASSPGLAGVGTDTQYFGPGTRLTVL.

The CDR3 nucleotides read TGTGCCACCACCCGTACGGTGACAGGCACCGGGGAGCTGTTTTTT. It translates to CATTRTVTGTGELFF. The J gene is TRBJ2-2, the V gene TRBV19, with D perhaps matching TRBD1 (6 bases). CDR3 length: 15 amino acids. The germline V and J ends were trimmed by 10 bases and 4 bases, with 19 bases remaining between them. Germline CDR1 and CDR2: LNHDA and SQIVND (reference sequence).

This clone was counted once. This chain's CDR3 is CASSQDREETQYF. CDR3 coding DNA: TGTGCCAGCAGTCAGGACAGGGAGGAGACCCAGTACTTC. V and J are TRBV27 and TRBJ2-5; 8 bases map to TRBD1. Trimming at V came to 5 bases and at J to 5 bases, leaving 4 bases not matched to a gene. This CDR3 contains 13 residues. CDR1 MNHEY and CDR2 SMNVEV come from the germline V gene (reference sequence).

V gene TRBV25-1 combines with J gene TRBJ2-3; D uncertain. The germline V gene encodes CDR1 MGHDK and CDR2 SYGVNS. Trimming took off 8 bases at V and 6 bases at J, with 9 bases between the two ends. The CDR3 length is 11 residues. The CDR3 sequence: CASVFMDTQYF. CDR3 sequence (DNA): TGTGCCAGCGTTTTTATGGATACGCAGTATTTT.

A few counts support this clone. The V and J genes are TRBV6-1 and TRBJ1-5; tentatively, D is TRBD1 (6 bases). With 4 bases removed from V and 4 bases from J, the gap between germline ends came to 11 bases. The CDR3 has 14 residues. Germline lookup yields CDR1 MNHNS and CDR2 SASEGT. CDR3 nucleotides: TGTGCCAGCAGTGGTGGACAGACTAATCAGCCCCAGCATTTT. Its protein is CASSGGQTNQPQHF.

The chain combines TRBV5-1 with TRBJ2-1; TRBD2 matches 11 bases. The V gene end was trimmed by 0 bases and the J gene end by 5 bases; junction bases not matched to a gene: 4. The V gene's germline CDR1 is SGHRS and CDR2 YFSETQ. CDR3 length: 16 residues. This chain's CDR3 is CASSLVGTSGHNEQFF. As DNA, the CDR3 is TGCGCCAGCAGCTTGGTGGGGACTAGCGGTCACAATGAGCAGTTCTTC.

The count of this clone is one. V and J are TRBV5-8 and TRBJ2-7, with D possibly TRBD2 on 6 matching bases. Germline V CDR1 and CDR2: SGHTS, YDEGEE. V lost 2 bases and J 2 bases, leaving 17 bases between the germline ends. CDR3 length: 16 residues. As DNA, the CDR3 is TGTGCCAGCAGCTTTCGATTAGGGACTGTCGCCTACGAGCAGTACTTC. Protein: CASSFRLGTVAYEQYF.

The chain combines TRBV30 with TRBJ2-7, with D perhaps TRBD2 (6 bases). The CDR3 has 14 amino acids. With 0 bases removed from V and 3 bases from J, the gap between germline ends came to 12 bases. Germline CDR1 is GTSNPN and CDR2 is SVGIG (reference sequence). Here the CDR3 DNA reads TGTGCCTGGAGTGTACCCCCGGGGGACTACGAGCAGTACTTC. Translated: CAWSVPPGDYEQYF.

As concerns this clone: At one end the junction does not follow the germline gene, possibly because of a read error. The chain is built from TRBV7-7 and TRBJ2-1; D might be TRBD2 (6 bases). The CDR3 is 16 amino acids. CDR1 SSHAT and CDR2 FNYEAQ come from the germline V gene (reference sequence). The CDR3 sequence is CASSRSPSERYNEQFF. The CDR3 DNA follows: TGTGCTAGCAGCCGGAGTCCTAGCGAGAGGTACAATGAGCAGTTCTTC.

The sample holds a few counts of this clone. V and J are TRBV5-6 and TRBJ1-1; 10 positions agree with TRBD1. Germline V gives CDR1 SGHDT, CDR2 YYEEEE. The V segment lost 4 bases and the J segment 4 bases; nucleotides outside the gene matches: 4. The CDR3 spans 14 residues. CDR3 region: CASSPGQGRTEAFF. The CDR3, as DNA: TGTGCCAGCAGCCCGGGACAGGGGCGCACTGAAGCTTTCTTT.

V gene TRBV29-1 combines with J gene TRBJ2-2; TRBD1 matches 11 bases. With V trimmed by 8 bases and J by 3 bases, 2 bases remained unmatched. CDR3 size: 13 residues. The germline V gene encodes CDR1 SQVTM and CDR2 ANQGSEA. CDR3 bases: TGCAGCACGGGACAGGGGGACACCGGGGAGCTGTTTTTT. The encoded protein is CSTGQGDTGELFF.

Only one count was recorded for this clone. The J gene is TRBJ2-7, the V gene TRBV7-9, with 7 bases that match TRBD1. Germline assignment: CDR1 SEHNR and CDR2 FQNEAQ (reference sequence). The length of the CDR3 is 15 residues. The ends lost 1 base at V and 0 bases at J; junction bases unmatched: 3. DNA of the CDR3: TGTGCCAGCAGCTTAGAGGGGACAGTCTCCTACGAGCAGTACTTC. Translated, it gives CASSLEGTVSYEQYF. The full variable domain, completed using reference TRBV7-9 and TRBJ2-7, is DTGVSQNPRHKITKRGQNVTFRCDPISEHNRLYWYRQTLGQGPEFLTYFQNEAQLEKSRLLSDRFSAERPKGSFSTLEIQRTEQGDSAMYLCASSLEGTVSYEQYFGPGTRLTVT.

The rearrangement joins TRBV7-6 to TRBJ2-3, with TRBD2 identical over 9 bases. CDR1 SGHVS and CDR2 FNYEAQ come from the germline V gene. The CDR3 covers 16 residues. Unmatched junction bases numbered 7, after V lost 5 bases and J lost 1 base. The CDR3 region has the DNA TGTGCCAGCAGCAGTCTAGCGGGGACCGGCACAGATACGCAGTATTTT. Its protein is CASSSLAGTGTDTQYF. The whole variable domain, remainder taken from reference TRBV7-6 and TRBJ2-3, is GAGVSQSPRYKVTKRGQDVALRCDPISGHVSLYWYRQALGQGPEFLTYFNYEAQQDKSGLPNDRFSAERPEGSISTLTIQRTEQRDSAMYRCASSSLAGTGTDTQYFGPGTRLTVL.

The V and J genes are TRBV6-1 and TRBJ1-3; perhaps TRBD1 as D (5 bases). The CDR3 runs 13 residues. Trimming left V 8 bases short and J 4 bases short, with 12 bases between. CDR1 is MNHNS, CDR2 SASEGT, per germline. The CDR3 is CASGWGGGNTIYF. DNA of the CDR3: TGTGCCAGCGGCTGGGGGGGAGGAAACACCATATATTTT.

The chain combines TRBV7-7 with TRBJ2-3, with 15 bases that match TRBD2. This CDR3 is 15 amino acids long. V was pared by 4 bases and J by 5 bases, with 1 base of the junction left unmatched. CDR1 SSHAT and CDR2 FNYEAQ come from the germline V gene (reference sequence). The CDR3 nucleotides read TGTGCCAGCAGCTCGGGACTAGCGGGAGGAGATACGCAGTATTTT. Translating it yields CASSSGLAGGDTQYF. Supplemented by reference TRBV7-7 and TRBJ2-3, the full variable domain reads GAGVSQSPRYKVTKRGQDVTLRCDPISSHATLYWYQQALGQGPEFLTYFNYEAQPDKSGLPSDRFSAERPEGSISTLTIQRTEQRDSAMYRCASSSGLAGGDTQYFGPGTRLTVL.

The J gene is TRBJ2-7, the V gene TRBV5-5, with TRBD2 identical over 11 bases. Looked up from germline, CDR1 is SGHKS and CDR2 is YYEKEE (reference sequence). The trim removed 4 bases at V and 5 bases at J, leaving 14 bases unmatched. This CDR3 spans 17 amino acids. CDR3 nucleotide sequence: TGTGCCAGCAGCCTTTTAGCGGGAGGGCCTCGGGCCCACGAGCAGTACTTC. Translation gives CASSLLAGGPRAHEQYF.

This clone was seen just once. CDR3 sequence: CASSILQGPYGYTF. CDR3 in DNA: TGTGCCAGTAGTATCTTACAGGGACCCTATGGCTACACCTTC. The chain combines TRBV19 with TRBJ1-2; D might be TRBD1 (6 bases). Germline CDR1 LNHDA, CDR2 SQIVND (reference sequence). The CDR3 contains 14 residues. The V end was cut by 3 bases, the J end by 4 bases, with 12 bases between.

The chain employs TRBV5-1 and TRBJ1-1; maybe TRBD1 (6 bases). The CDR3 has 16 amino acids. V was cut by 1 base and J by 1 base, with 14 bases left in between. Germline V gene data show CDR1 as SGHRS and CDR2 as YFSETQ. The CDR3 is CASSLLERGQNTEAFF. In DNA, the CDR3 is TGCGCCAGCAGCTTGCTGGAAAGGGGACAGAACACTGAAGCTTTCTTT.

CDR3 coding DNA: TGTGCCAGCTCACCACCATACACCTTTAACTATGGCTACACCTTC. Translation: CASSPPYTFNYGYTF. This chain links TRBV18 with TRBJ1-2; D is undetermined. V was clipped by 0 bases and J by 1 base, with 9 bases between them. The CDR3 is 15 residues long. CDR1 is KGHSH, CDR2 LQKENI, per germline.

The chain combines TRBV4-1 with TRBJ2-7; tentatively, D is TRBD1 (6 bases). Looked up from germline, CDR1 is MGHRA and CDR2 is YSYEKL. Trimming pared 6 bases from V and 3 bases from J, leaving 18 bases between. This CDR3 is built from 15 residues. CDR3: CASSLDQVTGYEQYF. The CDR3 DNA is TGCGCCAGCAGTTTAGACCAGGTGACAGGCTACGAGCAGTACTTC.